This T cell receptor beta chain derives from a study of control samples from healthy donors and cancer patients. Data came from immunoSEQ multiplex PCR; TCRdb stores just in-frame clones and leaves some out. The repertoire holds just over 150,000 clones, with over 85% as singletons. Germline V gene sequence: CDR1 MNHEY, CDR2 SVGAGI. The CDR3 is made up of 11 amino acids. V was trimmed by 7 bases and J by 4 bases, leaving 6 bases between them. The receptor was isolated from a man aged 45-60 years in good health. The sequencing sample was made of blood. The chain employs TRBV6-5 and TRBJ2-3, with no clear D. In DNA, the CDR3 is TGTGCCAGCACTACATCAGATACGCAGTATTTT. As protein: CASTTSDTQYF.